A single sample is the source of the 30 T cell receptor beta chains below, sequenced in a study of cytomegalovirus exposure and HLA in healthy donors (dated by TCRdb to the late 2010s). Libraries were prepared through the immunoSEQ multiplex PCR assay. The multiplex PCR relied on a mix of 60 forward primers for TCR Vbeta segments and 13 reverse primers for TCR Jbeta segments. In TCRdb, the immuneACCESS table is reduced to in-frame sequences with V and J assigned. These tables do not hold every clone; where another copy was compared, an unresolved V gene accounts for under half, and the others remain unexplained. The sample has about 180,000 clones on record, roughly 82% of them singletons. The ten largest clones represent 1.5% to 1.9% of the sample. Sample: PBMCs. These receptors were collected from a man aged 40-50 years in good health and CMV-seronegative.

The chain couples TRBV5-6 to TRBJ2-7; 7 bases align to TRBD1. V was clipped by 4 bases and J by 1 base; unmatched bases: 11. This CDR3 is built from 16 residues. Germline V gene lookup returns CDR1 SGHDT and CDR2 YYEEEE. DNA for the CDR3: TGTGCCAGCAGCCTGGATTCCGGGACAGTATCCTACGAGCAGTACTTC. It translates to CASSLDSGTVSYEQYF.

The chain employs TRBV19 and TRBJ2-3; 9 bases agree with TRBD2. CDR1 and CDR2 from the germline V gene are LNHDA and SQIVND (reference sequence). Trimming cost V 2 bases and J 6 bases; bases outside gene matches: 9. This CDR3 spans 16 amino acids. This CDR3 is CASSIREAGGRDTQYF. CDR3 nucleotide sequence: TGTGCCAGTAGTATAAGGGAAGCGGGGGGTCGGGATACGCAGTATTTT.

The chain combines TRBV7-9 with TRBJ2-7, with 9 bases fitting TRBD1. V lost 5 bases to trimming and J lost 2 bases; unmatched junction nucleotides: 13. Germline values: CDR1 SEHNR, CDR2 FQNEAQ (reference sequence). The CDR3 extends over 17 amino acids. The CDR3 DNA sequence: TGTGCCAGCAGCCTCGGGACAGGGAGGGGCCAGGCCTACGAGCAGTACTTC. It encodes CASSLGTGRGQAYEQYF.

This chain links TRBV28 with TRBJ2-1, with 8 bases fitting TRBD1. CDR1 MDHEN and CDR2 SYDVKM come from the germline V gene. Trimming removed 3 bases from V and 5 bases from J; junction bases left unmatched: 3. The CDR3 has 14 residues. The CDR3 loop is CASSFRQGNNEQFF. DNA of the CDR3: TGTGCCAGCAGTTTTAGACAGGGGAACAATGAGCAGTTCTTC.

The J gene is TRBJ2-7, the V gene TRBV7-3; 7 bases match TRBD1. Germline V gives CDR1 SGHTA, CDR2 FQGTGA. J was trimmed by 7 bases and V by 6 bases; bases with no gene match: 12. The length of the CDR3 is 14 residues. The CDR3 protein is CASSRGQWGEEQYF. The CDR3, as DNA: TGTGCCAGCAGTCGGGGACAGTGGGGTGAAGAGCAGTACTTC.

The V call is TRBV2, the J call TRBJ2-7; 8 positions agree with TRBD1. Per germline, CDR1 SNHLY and CDR2 FYNNEI. The junction had 7 bases not matched to a gene; V was cut back by 7 bases and J by 5 bases. The CDR3 runs to 13 residues. Here the CDR3 DNA reads TGTGCCAGCACTGGACAGGGTCTGCACGAGCAGTACTTC. It is translated as CASTGQGLHEQYF.

The chain combines TRBV30 with TRBJ2-5, with 7 nucleotides matching TRBD1. V lost 2 bases, J lost 6 bases, and 6 bases stayed unmatched. Germline assignment: CDR1 GTSNPN and CDR2 SVGIG (reference sequence). The CDR3 extends over 13 amino acids. In nucleotides, the CDR3 is TGTGCCTGGAGTCCACAGGGGCCGCAGACCCAGTACTTC. It encodes CAWSPQGPQTQYF. The full variable domain, with the rest looked up from reference TRBV30 and TRBJ2-5, is SQTIHQWPATLVQPVGSPLSLECTVEGTSNPNLYWYRQAAGRGLQLLFYSVGIGQISSEVPQNLSASRPQDRQFILSSKKLLLSDSGFYLCAWSPQGPQTQYFGPGTRLLVL.

The chain combines TRBV6-6 with TRBJ1-1; 7 bases agree with TRBD1. CDR1 MNHNY and CDR2 SVGAGI come from the germline V gene (reference sequence). With V trimmed by 5 bases and J by 7 bases, 4 bases remained unmatched. This CDR3 has 12 residues. CDR3 in DNA: TGTGCCAGCAGTGCTGGACAGGTTGAAGCTTTCTTT. Its translation is CASSAGQVEAFF.

The chain employs TRBV10-3 and TRBJ1-5; D gene ambiguous. V lost 3 bases and J lost 4, with 7 bases in between. Germline V gene sequence: CDR1 ENHRY, CDR2 SYGVKD. CDR3 length: 13 residues. This chain's CDR3 is CAISDGLNQPQHF. DNA for the CDR3: TGTGCCATCAGTGACGGGTTAAATCAGCCCCAGCATTTT.

This clone was seen only once. The genes are TRBV6-1 and TRBJ1-4; 8 bases align to TRBD1. Per germline, CDR1 MNHNS and CDR2 SASEGT. CDR3 size: 16 residues. V dropped 4 bases and J dropped 4; count of bases not matched to a gene: 8. The CDR3 DNA reads as TGTGCCAGCAGTGCGGGCAGGGGGCTTGATAATGAAAAACTGTTTTTT. This gives the protein CASSAGRGLDNEKLFF.

This clone appeared a few times. Other DNA sequences in this specimen translate into the identical CDR3. V usage is TRBV19 and J usage is TRBJ1-5; no definite D call. The V and J ends lost 6 bases and 7 bases respectively, with 10 bases between them. Per germline, CDR1 LNHDA and CDR2 SQIVND (reference sequence). The CDR3 contains 12 residues. CDR3 sequence reads: CASRREGQPQHF. CDR3 bases: TGTGCCAGTAGGAGGGAAGGACAGCCCCAGCATTTT.

A note on this clone: Other DNA sequences in this sample translate to the same CDR3. The chain combines TRBV2 with TRBJ1-5; D not resolved. This CDR3 comprises 14 residues. Trimming cost V 6 bases and J 2 bases, with 11 bases left between them. Germline V lookup: CDR1 SNHLY, CDR2 FYNNEI. In nucleotides, the CDR3 is TGTGCCAGCAGCGCTGACGGGGGCAATCAGCCCCAGCATTTT. Translation gives CASSADGGNQPQHF.

The V call is TRBV30, the J call TRBJ1-1; no definite D call. The CDR3 sequence is 13 residues long. CDR1 and CDR2 (germline): GTSNPN, SVGIG (reference sequence). V lost 0 bases to trimming and J lost 0 bases, with 5 bases between them. This chain's CDR3 is CAWSVQVNTEAFF. The DNA of the CDR3 is TGTGCCTGGAGTGTACAAGTGAACACTGAAGCTTTCTTT.

The chain couples TRBV5-6 to TRBJ2-1, with D possibly TRBD1 on 6 matching bases. Germline CDR1 reads SGHDT; CDR2 reads YYEEEE. V gave up 0 bases and J gave up 4 bases, with 11 bases separating them. CDR3 length equals 15 residues. This chain's CDR3 is CASSLGQGPYNEQFF. DNA for the CDR3: TGTGCCAGCAGCTTGGGGCAGGGGCCGTACAATGAGCAGTTCTTC. Together with reference TRBV5-6 and TRBJ2-1, the CDR3 gives the full variable domain: DAGVTQSPTHLIKTRGQQVTLRCSPKSGHDTVSWYQQALGQGPQFIFQYYEEEERQRGNFPDRFSGHQFPNYSSELNVNALLLGDSALYLCASSLGQGPYNEQFFGPGTRLTVL.

The chain has TRBV5-1 and TRBJ1-4, with 9 bases aligning to TRBD1. After removal of 4 bases from V and 12 bases from J, the junction contained 16 bases not matched to a gene. The CDR3 is made up of 16 amino acids. Germline CDR1 is SGHRS and CDR2 is YFSETQ. This chain's CDR3 is CASSPNTGGYSQELFF. DNA of the CDR3: TGCGCCAGCAGCCCCAACACAGGGGGCTATAGTCAGGAACTGTTTTTT.

The chain links TRBV5-1 to TRBJ2-1, with TRBD1 as a possible D gene (5 bases). Germline-derived CDR1 and CDR2 are SGHRS and YFSETQ. The CDR3 length is 13 residues. V was cut by 3 bases and J by 9 bases, with 13 bases left in between. CDR3 loop: CASSSMTVGEQFF. DNA of the CDR3: TGCGCCAGCAGCTCCATGACAGTCGGTGAGCAGTTCTTC. Full variable domain (rest looked up from reference TRBV5-1 and TRBJ2-1): KAGVTQTPRYLIKTRGQQVTLSCSPISGHRSVSWYQQTPGQGLQFLFEYFSETQRNKGNFPGRFSGRQFSNSRSEMNVSTLELGDSALYLCASSSMTVGEQFFGPGTRLTVL.

This chain links TRBV5-1 with TRBJ2-2, with TRBD1 matching over 7 bases. The CDR3 covers 15 residues. Germline V CDR1 and CDR2: SGHRS, YFSETQ. Trimming took 0 bases from V and 2 from J; bases not matched to a gene: 1. The CDR3 DNA sequence: TGCGCCAGCAGCTTGGGAGGGGGCAACACCGGGGAGCTGTTTTTT. This encodes CASSLGGGNTGELFF.

The chain couples TRBV2 to TRBJ2-5; perhaps TRBD2 as D (5 bases). The length of the CDR3 is 13 residues. The V and J ends lost 7 bases and 1 base respectively, with 10 bases between them. CDR1 is SNHLY, CDR2 FYNNEI, per germline. The DNA of the CDR3 is TGTGCCAGCATTTTTGAGGGCCAAGAGACCCAGTACTTC. Its protein is CASIFEGQETQYF.

The V call is TRBV29-1, the J call TRBJ2-1, with TRBD1 matching 7 bases. The V gene end was trimmed by 6 bases and the J gene end by 7 bases; junction bases not matched to a gene: 6. This CDR3 is built from 12 residues. CDR1 is SQVTM, CDR2 ANQGSEA, per germline. In nucleotides, the CDR3 is TGCAGCGTCGAGGACAGGATGAATGAGCAGTTCTTC. Translating it yields CSVEDRMNEQFF.

Only one count was recorded for this clone. The chain employs TRBV10-3 and TRBJ2-5, with a tentative D call TRBD1 (6 bases). The germline V and J ends were trimmed by 3 bases and 5 bases, with 7 bases remaining between them. The CDR3 totals 12 residues. The V gene's germline CDR1 is ENHRY and CDR2 SYGVKD. CDR3 protein: CAISETGETQYF. CDR3 coding DNA: TGTGCCATCAGTGAAACAGGGGAGACCCAGTACTTC.

The V call is TRBV28, the J call TRBJ1-2; 7 positions agree with TRBD1. The CDR3 contains 14 residues. J gave up 6 bases and V 3 bases, and 7 bases lay outside the gene matches. Germline V CDR1 and CDR2: MDHEN, SYDVKM. CDR3 sequence: CASSLVVGTDGYTF. CDR3 nucleotides: TGTGCCAGCAGTTTGGTCGTCGGGACAGATGGCTACACCTTC.

The DNA of the CDR3 is TGTGCCTGGGGCCGGGACAGGCCCTATGGCTACACCTTC. Amino acid sequence: CAWGRDRPYGYTF. The rearrangement joins TRBV30 to TRBJ1-2; 8 bases match TRBD1. Germline V gene sequence: CDR1 GTSNPN, CDR2 SVGIG (reference sequence). Trimming took 5 bases from V and 4 from J; bases not matched to a gene: 6. The CDR3 sequence is 13 residues long.

This sequence joins TRBV19 and TRBJ2-7, with 8 positions matching TRBD2. With V trimmed by 5 bases and J by 2 bases, 2 bases remained unmatched. The CDR3 sequence is 13 residues long. The germline CDR1 and CDR2 sequences are LNHDA and SQIVND (reference sequence). CDR3 DNA: TGTGCCAGTAGTCGGGAGGGGGCCTACGAGCAGTACTTC. As protein: CASSREGAYEQYF. The full variable domain, rest sourced from reference TRBV19 and TRBJ2-7, is DGGITQSPKYLFRKEGQNVTLSCEQNLNHDAMYWYRQDPGQGLRLIYYSQIVNDFQKGDIAEGYSVSREKKESFPLTVTSAQKNPTAFYLCASSREGAYEQYFGPGTRLTVT.

The V gene is TRBV6-1, the J gene TRBJ1-5; 8 positions agree with TRBD1. This CDR3 has 13 amino acids. The J segment lost 1 base and the V segment lost 9 bases, leaving 2 bases of the junction unmatched. Germline CDR1 and CDR2: MNHNS and SASEGT. CDR3 sequence: CASQGASNQPQHF. The CDR3 DNA reads as TGTGCCAGTCAGGGGGCAAGCAATCAGCCCCAGCATTTT.

This clone has only a few counts. The rearrangement links TRBV6-6 to TRBJ2-5, with D unclear. The CDR3 loop spans 16 amino acids. The germline V gene encodes CDR1 MNHNY and CDR2 SVGAGI (reference sequence). The V and J ends lost 0 bases and 1 base respectively, with 12 bases between them. The CDR3 nucleotides are TGTGCCAGCAGTTACTCGACCCCACTACCCCAAGAGACCCAGTACTTC. This encodes CASSYSTPLPQETQYF.

The V and J genes are TRBV19 and TRBJ2-7; D gene unclear. The CDR3 runs to 14 residues. Germline values: CDR1 LNHDA, CDR2 SQIVND (reference sequence). V was pared by 0 bases and J by 3 bases, with 9 bases between. In DNA, the CDR3 is TGTGCCAGTAGTATAGAGGGCTTGGGCTACGAGCAGTACTTC. This gives the protein CASSIEGLGYEQYF.

This rearrangement joins TRBV5-1 to TRBJ1-1, with D possibly being TRBD1 (6 bases). The CDR3 runs to 14 residues. The germline V gene has CDR1 SGHRS and CDR2 YFSETQ. Deletions cut 4 bases from V and 0 bases from J, with 10 bases between. The CDR3 bases are TGCGCCAGCAGCCCCGGGACACTGAACACTGAAGCTTTCTTT. Its protein product is CASSPGTLNTEAFF.

The chain combines TRBV11-2 with TRBJ1-5; TRBD1 matches at 8 bases. Germline values: CDR1 SGHAT, CDR2 FQNNGV. J lost 2 bases, V lost 4 bases, and 7 bases had no gene match. There are 16 residues in the CDR3. CDR3 sequence reads: CASSSFGQGGNQPQHF. CDR3 in DNA: TGTGCCAGCAGCTCGTTTGGACAGGGAGGCAATCAGCCCCAGCATTTT.

This chain links TRBV6-5 with TRBJ2-7; D unresolved. V was pared by 0 bases and J by 2 bases, with 8 bases between. This CDR3 is 14 amino acids long. Germline V gene sequence: CDR1 MNHEY, CDR2 SVGAGI. The CDR3 sequence: CASSYSQYAYEQYF. DNA for the CDR3: TGTGCCAGCAGTTACTCCCAGTACGCCTACGAGCAGTACTTC.

The rearrangement uses TRBV12-5 and TRBJ2-1, with D perhaps TRBD2 (5 bases). The CDR3 is 15 amino acids. Germline V gene data show CDR1 as LGHNT and CDR2 as FRNRAP. With 1 base removed from V and 9 bases from J, the gap between germline ends came to 16 bases. CDR3 sequence reads: CASGLGTPQISEQFF. CDR3 coding DNA: TGTGCTAGTGGTTTGGGGACTCCCCAAATCAGTGAGCAGTTCTTC.